A single sample is the source of the 25 T cell receptor beta chains below, sequenced in a study of blood T cell repertoires in COVID-19. Using immunoSEQ multiplex PCR, the repertoire was profiled, and TCRdb retains in-frame clones only, with some absent. The sample has approximately 70,000 clones, around 87% seen once; the top ten hold about 6.6%. The sequencing input was peripheral blood. These receptors all come from a man aged 45-65 years with active COVID-19.

The chain has TRBV29-1 and TRBJ2-5, with D possibly matching TRBD2 (6 bases). V shed 1 base and J shed 6 bases, with 9 bases lying between them. Per germline, CDR1 SQVTM and CDR2 ANQGSEA. The CDR3 runs 12 residues. Here the CDR3 DNA reads TGCAGCGTTGAAGGGGGCGGGAAGACCCAGTACTTC. This translates into CSVEGGGKTQYF.

This chain uses TRBV24-1 with TRBJ2-1, with 13 positions matching TRBD2. Germline lookup yields CDR1 KGHDR and CDR2 SFDVKD. The V gene end was trimmed by 5 bases and the J gene end by 7 bases; junction bases not matched to a gene: 7. This CDR3 has 16 amino acids. CDR3 loop: CATSGELAGGLNEQFF. The CDR3 region has the DNA TGTGCCACCAGTGGGGAACTAGCGGGAGGGCTTAATGAGCAGTTCTTC.

The chain couples TRBV19 to TRBJ2-7; 10 positions match TRBD1. Per germline, CDR1 LNHDA and CDR2 SQIVND (reference sequence). The CDR3 is made up of 13 amino acids. The V gene end was trimmed by 8 bases and the J gene end by 3 bases; junction bases not matched to a gene: 4. The CDR3 DNA is TGTGCCAGTGCCTGGACAGGGGGCTACGAGCAGTACTTC. It yields the protein CASAWTGGYEQYF.

The chain joins TRBV28 to TRBJ2-1, with 8 nucleotides matching TRBD1. This CDR3 has 16 amino acids. The V gene end was trimmed by 1 base and the J gene end by 6 bases; junction bases not matched to a gene: 8. Germline V gene sequence: CDR1 MDHEN, CDR2 SYDVKM. The CDR3 is CASSLSMGQAFNEQFF. CDR3 DNA sequence: TGTGCCAGCAGTTTATCCATGGGACAGGCCTTCAATGAGCAGTTCTTC.

The chain couples TRBV6-5 to TRBJ2-7; 8 bases map to TRBD2. Germline CDR1 MNHEY, CDR2 SVGAGI. The length of the CDR3 is 14 residues. V was clipped by 8 bases and J by 4 bases; unmatched bases: 10. This CDR3 is CASARVAGPYEQYF. CDR3 coding DNA: TGTGCCAGCGCCAGGGTAGCGGGGCCATACGAGCAGTACTTC.

The chain carries TRBV7-6 and TRBJ1-5; TRBD1 might be the D (6 bases). V lost 1 base and J lost 1, with 11 bases in between. Germline V gene data show CDR1 as SGHVS and CDR2 as FNYEAQ. This CDR3 region has 16 residues. The CDR3 is CASSLGTAPSNQPQHF. The CDR3 DNA reads TGTGCCAGCAGCTTAGGGACAGCGCCGAGCAATCAGCCCCAGCATTTT. Looking up the rest from reference TRBV7-6 and TRBJ1-5 gives the full variable domain: GAGVSQSPRYKVTKRGQDVALRCDPISGHVSLYWYRQALGQGPEFLTYFNYEAQQDKSGLPNDRFSAERPEGSISTLTIQRTEQRDSAMYRCASSLGTAPSNQPQHFGDGTRLSIL.

The chain is built from TRBV19 and TRBJ2-7; tentatively, D is TRBD1 (7 bases). CDR1 LNHDA and CDR2 SQIVND come from the germline V gene (reference sequence). Trimming shortened V by 6 bases and J by 10 bases, and 13 bases separated the two germline ends. There are 11 residues in the CDR3. CDR3 protein: CASRGQGGQYF. As DNA, the CDR3 is TGTGCCAGTAGGGGGCAGGGGGGTCAGTACTTC.

The chain links TRBV5-5 to TRBJ1-6; a weak D match, TRBD1 (6 bases). In germline, CDR1 is SGHKS, CDR2 YYEKEE (reference sequence). The CDR3 covers 16 residues. Deletions cut 0 bases from V and 9 bases from J, with 16 bases between. CDR3 sequence (DNA): TGTGCCAGCAGCTTGGCCTCCGACAGGATATCTTCACCCCTCCACTTT. This codes for CASSLASDRISSPLHF. Using reference TRBV5-5 and TRBJ1-6 for the parts outside the CDR3, the full variable domain is DAGVTQSPTHLIKTRGQQVTLRCSPISGHKSVSWYQQVLGQGPQFIFQYYEKEERGRGNFPDRFSARQFPNYSSELNVNALLLGDSALYLCASSLASDRISSPLHFGNGTRLTVT.

The gene calls are TRBV19 and TRBJ2-3; 10 bases are a match to TRBD2. Germline CDR1 and CDR2: LNHDA and SQIVND (reference sequence). The J segment lost 6 bases and the V segment lost 5 bases, leaving 5 bases of the junction unmatched. CDR3 length equals 14 residues. CDR3 in amino acids: CASSLAGVSDTQYF. In DNA, the CDR3 is TGTGCCAGTAGTCTAGCGGGAGTATCCGATACGCAGTATTTT. Drawing the rest from reference TRBV19 and TRBJ2-3, the complete variable domain is DGGITQSPKYLFRKEGQNVTLSCEQNLNHDAMYWYRQDPGQGLRLIYYSQIVNDFQKGDIAEGYSVSREKKESFPLTVTSAQKNPTAFYLCASSLAGVSDTQYFGPGTRLTVL.

The rearrangement joins TRBV29-1 to TRBJ2-5; perhaps TRBD2 as D (6 bases). This CDR3 region has 14 residues. Deletions cut 5 bases from V and 9 bases from J, with 22 bases between. The V gene's germline CDR1 is SQVTM and CDR2 ANQGSEA. This CDR3 is CSVTHTPAGGAQYF. In nucleotides, the CDR3 is TGCAGCGTTACCCATACCCCAGCGGGTGGGGCCCAGTACTTC.

CDR3 sequence reads: CASSFQAGGLLDTQYF. The CDR3 DNA reads TGTGCCAGCAGCTTTCAAGCGGGGGGGCTCTTAGATACGCAGTATTTT. The chain carries TRBV5-8 and TRBJ2-3; 10 bases match TRBD2. J was trimmed by 5 bases and V by 2 bases; bases with no gene match: 8. CDR3 size: 16 residues. CDR1 is SGHTS, CDR2 YDEGEE, per germline.

The V gene is TRBV28, the J gene TRBJ1-6, with D hard to call. Germline loops: CDR1 MDHEN, CDR2 SYDVKM. This CDR3 contains 15 residues. The V and J ends lost 6 bases and 0 bases respectively, with 9 bases between them. The DNA for the CDR3 is TGTGCCAGCAGCACCGGGAACTCCTATAATTCACCCCTCCACTTT. Amino acid sequence: CASSTGNSYNSPLHF.

The J gene is TRBJ2-1, the V gene TRBV7-9; a weak D match, TRBD2 (6 bases). The germline gives CDR1 SEHNR, CDR2 FQNEAQ (reference sequence). V was cut by 8 bases and J by 5 bases, with 19 bases left in between. The CDR3 sequence is 15 residues long. The CDR3: CASGTSGLANNEQFF. The CDR3 coding sequence is TGTGCCAGCGGGACCTCGGGACTCGCGAACAATGAGCAGTTCTTC.

The chain employs TRBV6-2 or TRBV6-3 and TRBJ2-7, with TRBD1 identical over 10 bases. Looked up from germline, CDR1 is MNHEY and CDR2 is SVGEGT. The V segment lost 2 bases and the J segment 0 bases; nucleotides outside the gene matches: 10. This CDR3 has 18 amino acids. DNA of the CDR3: TGTGCCAGCAGTTACGCCCCCCATAGGACAGGGGGCTCCTACGAGCAGTACTTC. The encoded protein is CASSYAPHRTGGSYEQYF.

The chain carries TRBV6-1 and TRBJ2-3; the match to TRBD2 covers 9 bases. The CDR3 has 16 amino acids. Germline V CDR1 and CDR2: MNHNS, SASEGT. The trim removed 4 bases at V and 9 bases at J, leaving 14 bases unmatched. The CDR3 sequence is CASSVVGRGGPATQYF. The CDR3 DNA reads TGTGCCAGCAGTGTAGTGGGGCGGGGGGGCCCCGCGACGCAGTATTTT.

The gene calls are TRBV5-1 and TRBJ2-1; TRBD1 might be the D (6 bases). The V end was cut by 3 bases, the J end by 9 bases, with 10 bases between. The CDR3 has 12 residues. Germline V gene lookup returns CDR1 SGHRS and CDR2 YFSETQ. CDR3 sequence (DNA): TGCGCCAGCAGCTCCCAGGGGTCTGAGCAGTTCTTC. Translated, it gives CASSSQGSEQFF.

A single count supports this clone. The chain is built from TRBV12-3 or TRBV12-4 and TRBJ2-1, with 7 bases fitting TRBD2. V lost 5 bases, J lost 14 bases, and 9 bases stayed unmatched. The CDR3 has 12 amino acids. The CDR3 region has the DNA TGTGCCAGCAGTCTGACGAGGGAGGGCAAGTTCTTC. It specifies CASSLTREGKFF.

The V gene is TRBV27, the J gene TRBJ2-1; TRBD1 matches at 8 bases. The CDR3 sequence is 15 residues long. After removal of 4 bases from V and 8 bases from J, the junction contained 10 bases not matched to a gene. Germline V gene lookup returns CDR1 MNHEY and CDR2 SMNVEV (reference sequence). The CDR3 reads CASSSSGQGSDEQFF. CDR3 DNA: TGTGCCAGCAGTTCGTCCGGACAGGGTTCCGATGAGCAGTTCTTC.

This chain links TRBV29-1 with TRBJ2-1; 9 bases map to TRBD2. The CDR3 loop spans 13 amino acids. After removal of 3 bases from V and 8 bases from J, the junction contained 5 bases not matched to a gene. The germline gives CDR1 SQVTM, CDR2 ANQGSEA. The CDR3, as DNA: TGCAGCGTTGACTATAGCGGGGGCTATGAGCAGTTCTTC. It translates to CSVDYSGGYEQFF.

J is TRBJ1-5 and V is TRBV27; the match to TRBD1 covers 8 bases. CDR1 is MNHEY and CDR2 is SMNVEV in the germline V gene (reference sequence). V shed 0 bases, J shed 3 bases, and the junction held 10 bases outside the gene matches. The CDR3 loop spans 18 amino acids. DNA of the CDR3: TGTGCCAGCAGTTTATCGCCCGGACAGGGTGGTAACAATCAGCCCCAGCATTTT. Its translation is CASSLSPGQGGNNQPQHF.

The chain has TRBV10-3 and TRBJ1-2, with TRBD1 matching 9 bases. This CDR3 is 15 amino acids long. Germline trimming cut 3 bases from V and 4 bases from J; bases unmatched to any gene: 6. CDR1 ENHRY and CDR2 SYGVKD come from the germline V gene. The CDR3: CAISDHTGGRYGYTF. Here the CDR3 DNA reads TGTGCCATCAGTGATCATACAGGGGGCCGCTATGGCTACACCTTC.

The rearrangement links TRBV29-1 to TRBJ2-1; possibly TRBD1 for D (6 bases). The CDR3 spans 12 residues. The V end lost 5 bases, the J end lost 2 bases, and 7 bases lay between the germline ends. Germline V gene sequence: CDR1 SQVTM, CDR2 ANQGSEA. The CDR3, as DNA: TGCAGCGTTAGGGGGACCTACAATGAGCAGTTCTTC. Translation gives CSVRGTYNEQFF.

The V and J genes are TRBV7-3 and TRBJ2-3; D might be TRBD2 (6 bases). V was pared by 5 bases and J by 10 bases, with 13 bases between. The CDR3 is 12 residues long. Germline CDR1 reads SGHTA; CDR2 reads FQGTGA. This CDR3 is CASSKPGVSQYF. The CDR3 DNA reads as TGTGCCAGCAGCAAACCGGGGGTCTCGCAGTATTTT.

V and J are TRBV29-1 and TRBJ1-6; D may be TRBD1 (5 bases). CDR3 length equals 13 residues. Germline V CDR1 and CDR2: SQVTM, ANQGSEA. V lost 4 bases, J lost 10 bases, and 14 bases lay in between. As DNA, the CDR3 is TGCAGCGTTGGAGACAGTCCAGGCTCACCCCTCCACTTT. As protein: CSVGDSPGSPLHF.

The CDR3 bases are TGTGCCAGTAGTGCCGGACAGGCGATTGAAGCTTTCTTT. This sequence encodes CASSAGQAIEAFF. The chain has TRBV19 and TRBJ1-1; 7 positions agree with TRBD1. Germline CDR1 reads LNHDA; CDR2 reads SQIVND (reference sequence). J was trimmed by 7 bases and V by 5 bases; bases with no gene match: 7. This CDR3 has 13 residues.